This TCR beta chain was retrieved from a study of blood T cell repertoires in COVID-19 (dated by TCRdb to about 2020). About the investigation overall: Samples from collaborators originated in the United States, Italy and Spain and spanned both the acute and convalescent phases of COVID-19. A de-identified subject ID, COVID-19 status, age in years and sex were almost always included in the sample metadata. Deeply sampled blood TCRbeta repertoires from subjects exposed to, actively infected with, or recovered from COVID-19 were included in the dataset. The material from the prospective study consisted of cDNA or gDNA derived from T cells, B-cell-depleted T cells, or PBMCs. The samples were drawn from two sources: the first 160 participants of the ongoing ImmuneRACE study, and 1,254 subjects contributed by 6 global collaborators. Where available, HLA class I and class II types were obtained from metadata supplied by the sample provider rather than from assay-based typing. The repertoires were made available in a free public database intended to serve as a resource for research on the immune response to SARS-CoV-2. Study-wide findings and limitations: The amount of clinical and demographic metadata varied by source and participant and was provided uncurated.

Enrolling through a virtual design, the prospective study's participants ranged in age from roughly 18 to 95 years and lived across about two dozen United States geographic areas. To assign participants to cohorts, the prospective study relied on clinical history that participants themselves reported in a screening survey and a study questionnaire. In the prospective study, whole blood, serum and a nasopharyngeal or oropharyngeal swab were collected from each participant by mobile phlebotomists. Additional blood draws and questionnaires over an approximately 2-month period could optionally be provided by prospective study participants. Before DNA extraction, blood samples from the prospective study were shipped at room temperature or frozen. To note about this clone: There is no known antigen for this receptor. Per-base quality was not reported, and no clone a single base away is much larger than it.

The immunoSEQ Assay, a bias-controlled multiplex PCR, was used to amplify TCRbeta CDR3 regions from genomic DNA. In the original analysis: Nucleated cell counts per sample were estimated from amplification of reference gene primers within the assay. To quantify the absolute abundance of each unique TCRbeta CDR3 rearrangement, sequence reads were collapsed and filtered. For each sample, productive Simpson clonality was calculated as the square root of Simpson's diversity index over productive rearrangements. Imported from immuneACCESS, the table was reduced by TCRdb to in-frame sequences with V and J called. These copies leave out some clones; in studies compared against another copy, an unresolved V gene accounts for under half, and the cause of the remainder is not known. The V and J calls and the clone size are those of that table, but D and trimming were determined from the DNA. Across this sample there are about 140,000 clones, with roughly 84% seen only once. Of the sample, 4.5% to 5.5% is held by the ten largest clones.

Sample: PBMCs or T cells enriched from blood (not recorded which). The sequence came from a man aged 35 to 55 with acute COVID-19.

The sequenced DNA is TGTGCCAGCTCCCTCAGGACAGGGGGCGACACCGGGGAGCTGTTTTTT. This yields the protein CASSLRTGGDTGELFF. The V gene is TRBV18 and the J gene is TRBJ2-2, with 11 bases in between that match TRBD1. Trimming leaves V shorter by 6 bases and J shorter by 3 bases, with the junction holding 6 bases beyond the gene matches. Measured from the cysteine to the phenylalanine, the CDR3 is 16 residues long. Only the CDR3 portion is preserved as DNA: 48 bases, with reading frame beginning at the first base. Via the germline V gene, CDR1 is KGHSH and CDR2 LQKENI. Joined to the reference TRBV18 and TRBJ2-2 proteins, this CDR3 gives the full variable domain: NAGVMQNPRHLVRRRGQEARLRCSPMKGHSHVYWYRQLPEEGLKFMVYLQKENIIDESGMPKERFSAEFPKEGPSILRIQQVVRGDSAAYFCASSLRTGGDTGELFFGEGSRLTVL.